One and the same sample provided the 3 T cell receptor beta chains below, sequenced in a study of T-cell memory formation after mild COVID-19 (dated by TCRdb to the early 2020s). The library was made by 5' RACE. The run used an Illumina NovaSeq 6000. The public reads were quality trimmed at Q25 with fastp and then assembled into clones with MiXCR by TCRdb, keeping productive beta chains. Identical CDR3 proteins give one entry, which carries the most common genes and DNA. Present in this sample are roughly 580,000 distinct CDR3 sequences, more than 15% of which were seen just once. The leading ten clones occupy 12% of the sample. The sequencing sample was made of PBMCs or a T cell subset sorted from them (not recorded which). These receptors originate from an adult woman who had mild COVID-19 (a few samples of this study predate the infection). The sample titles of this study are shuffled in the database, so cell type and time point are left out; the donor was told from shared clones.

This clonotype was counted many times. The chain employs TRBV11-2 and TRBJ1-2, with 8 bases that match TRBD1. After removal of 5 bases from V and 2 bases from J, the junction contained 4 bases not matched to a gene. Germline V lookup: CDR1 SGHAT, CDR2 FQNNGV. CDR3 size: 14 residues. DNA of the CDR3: TGTGCCAGCAGCCCTGGACAGGGAAACTATGGCTACACCTTC. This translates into CASSPGQGNYGYTF.

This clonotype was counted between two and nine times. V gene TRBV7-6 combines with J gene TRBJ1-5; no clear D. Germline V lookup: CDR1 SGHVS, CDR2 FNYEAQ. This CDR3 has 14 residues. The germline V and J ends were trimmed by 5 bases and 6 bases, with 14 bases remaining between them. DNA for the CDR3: TGTGCCAGCAGCGCGGGCGGTCTCGGTCAGCCCCAGCATTTT. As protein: CASSAGGLGQPQHF.

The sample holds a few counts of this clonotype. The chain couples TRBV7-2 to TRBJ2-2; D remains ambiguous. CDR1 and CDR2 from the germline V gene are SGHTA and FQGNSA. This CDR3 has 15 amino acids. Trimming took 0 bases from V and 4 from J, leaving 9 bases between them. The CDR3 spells CASSLAPVSTGELFF. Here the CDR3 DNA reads TGTGCCAGCAGCTTAGCGCCCGTTAGCACCGGGGAGCTGTTTTTT. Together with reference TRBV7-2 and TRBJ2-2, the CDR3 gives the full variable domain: GAGVSQSPSNKVTEKGKDVELRCDPISGHTALYWYRQSLGQGLEFLIYFQGNSAPDKSGLPSDRFSAERTGGSVSTLTIQRTQQEDSAVYLCASSLAPVSTGELFFGEGSRLTVL.